This T cell receptor beta chain was identified during a study of CD8+CD57+ T cells in acquired aplastic anemia. The study's findings and limits: Both patients and controls carried the same twenty-nine CD8+ CDR3 sequences.

In the case of this clonotype: Its antigen is not identified. One junction end does not reproduce the germline sequence, and a read error may be involved.

Template material for TCR beta VDJ and CDR3 profiling consisted of genomic DNA. One entry per CDR3 protein, called by TCRdb with MiXCR from the reads. The sample yields just over 450,000 distinct CDR3 sequences, under 40% seen once. Patients chosen for sequencing had CD8+CD57+ cells that had expanded, as shown by flow cytometry. Diagnosis of severe acquired aplastic anemia applied to all patients. By the time of blood sampling, patients had still received no therapy. Germline V lookup: CDR1 ENHRY, CDR2 SYGVKD. CDR3 length: 17 residues. This TCR was sampled from a human donor with aplastic anemia. Source material: sorted CD4+, CD8+, or CD8+CD57+ T cells (not recorded which) from PBMCs. The chain uses TRBV10-3 and TRBJ1-2; no definite D call. CDR3 in DNA: TGTGCCATCAGCGAGTCCCCCGGGCGGGGAGCTAACTATGGCTACACCTTC. Encoded protein: CAISESPGRGANYGYTF.